This T cell receptor beta chain emerged from a study of shared clonotypes between healthy human individuals. Study information: Per donor, CD8 memory used one plate, CD8 naive used two, CD4 memory used three and CD4 naive used three. General study results and limits: Among four donors, roughly 5.5% of naive CD4 clonotypes were found in common.

Donors had no recently reported acute infections or vaccinations and were HIV-negative. Looked up from germline, CDR1 is SEHNR and CDR2 is FQNEAQ (reference sequence). The CDR3 has 18 amino acids. The V gene end was trimmed by 8 bases and the J gene end by 4 bases; junction bases not matched to a gene: 17. A word on this clone: Its antigen remains unknown.

An approximately 220 ng quantity of DNA, tens of thousands of T cell genomes, went into the sorted-subset replicate PCRs. The method was immunoSEQ multiplex PCR; TCRdb's version includes in-frame clones alone and lacks a portion of them. In the table there are about 1.1 million clones, 70% to 80% of which are singletons. The sequence came from a man between 18 and 29 years old in good health. Some clones in this sample may be carry-over from other donors' samples. The chain links TRBV7-9 to TRBJ2-1, with 10 positions matching TRBD2. The sample consisted of memory CD4+ T cells from PBMCs. Sample subset: CD45RA-negative fraction. The CDR3 protein is CASLWGGLAPTPYNEQFF. Written as DNA, the CDR3 is TGTGCCAGCCTCTGGGGGGGACTAGCGCCCACGCCTTACAATGAGCAGTTCTTC.